Each of the 15 T cell receptor beta chains below was sequenced from the same sample in a study of T-cell memory formation after mild COVID-19. TCRdb itself ran the 5' RACE reads through MiXCR, one entry per CDR3 protein. The table has under 650,000 distinct CDR3 sequences, approximately 18% seen once. The sample comprised PBMCs or a T cell subset sorted from them (not recorded which). Source of these receptors: an adult woman who had mild COVID-19 (a few samples of this study predate the infection). Cell type and time point are not known.

The rearrangement links TRBV7-9 to TRBJ2-2; D is unresolved. This CDR3 spans 12 amino acids. Trimming left V 7 bases short and J 3 bases short, with 6 bases between. Germline values: CDR1 SEHNR, CDR2 FQNEAQ (reference sequence). In DNA form, the CDR3 reads TGTGCCAGCATCCCTCACACCGGGGAGCTGTTTTTT. It translates to CASIPHTGELFF.

CDR3 bases: TGCAGCGTCGATCACATGAACACTGAAGCTTTCTTT. This translates into CSVDHMNTEAFF. This chain connects TRBV29-1 to TRBJ1-1; D call uncertain. The CDR3 contains 12 residues. V lost 6 bases to trimming and J lost 0 bases, with 8 bases between them. CDR1 is SQVTM, CDR2 ANQGSEA, per germline.

The CDR3 reads CASSPVGGALTGELFF. CDR3 sequence (DNA): TGTGCCAGCAGTCCGGTAGGGGGGGCCCTTACCGGGGAGCTGTTTTTT. The chain couples TRBV2 to TRBJ2-2; D possibly corresponds to TRBD2 (7 bases). There are 16 residues in the CDR3. V lost 5 bases and J lost 5, with 18 bases in between. Germline V gene sequence: CDR1 SNHLY, CDR2 FYNNEI.

The sample holds a few counts of this clonotype. The rearrangement uses TRBV3-1 and TRBJ2-3; 7 bases are a match to TRBD2. The CDR3 is 15 residues long. The trim removed 4 bases at V and 0 bases at J, leaving 4 bases unmatched. Germline V gives CDR1 LGHDT, CDR2 YNNKEL (reference sequence). The CDR3, as DNA: TGTGCCAGCAGCCCAGGACTAGGTAGCACAGATACGCAGTATTTT. This gives the protein CASSPGLGSTDTQYF.

The chain recombines TRBV27 with TRBJ1-1; the match to TRBD1 covers 7 bases. The CDR3 covers 15 residues. V lost 7 bases, J lost 4 bases, and 12 bases stayed unmatched. Germline CDR1 is MNHEY and CDR2 is SMNVEV (reference sequence). In DNA, the CDR3 is TGTGCCAGCAAAAAGTCAGGGGGTATGGGCACTGAAGCTTTCTTT. This gives the protein CASKKSGGMGTEAFF.

The V and J genes are TRBV5-1 and TRBJ2-1, with TRBD2 matching 8 bases. CDR3 length equals 15 residues. V gave up 4 bases and J gave up 7 bases; unmatched junction bases: 10. The germline V gene has CDR1 SGHRS and CDR2 YFSETQ. In DNA form, the CDR3 reads TGCGCCAGCAGCCCCGGACTAGCCCCAGGTAATGAGCAGTTCTTC. Its translation: CASSPGLAPGNEQFF.

This clonotype was detected a few times. The V and J genes are TRBV29-1 and TRBJ2-7; 11 bases are a match to TRBD2. CDR3 length equals 13 residues. Trimming took 5 bases from V and 4 from J; bases not matched to a gene: 4. CDR1 and CDR2 from the germline V gene are SQVTM and ANQGSEA. This CDR3 reads CSVLLAGVYEQYF. In nucleotides, the CDR3 is TGCAGCGTTCTACTAGCGGGAGTATACGAGCAGTACTTC.

V gene TRBV24-1 combines with J gene TRBJ2-2, with 8 positions matching TRBD1. The V gene's germline CDR1 is KGHDR and CDR2 SFDVKD. CDR3 length: 13 amino acids. The V and J ends lost 8 bases and 5 bases, in that order; junction bases with no gene match: 3. CDR3 loop: CATTGGWTGELFF. The CDR3 coding sequence is TGTGCCACCACAGGGGGCTGGACCGGGGAGCTGTTTTTT.

This clonotype appeared a few times. The chain is built from TRBV19 and TRBJ1-5; 9 bases agree with TRBD1. Germline V gene data show CDR1 as LNHDA and CDR2 as SQIVND (reference sequence). The V and J ends lost 6 bases and 0 bases, in that order; junction bases with no gene match: 6. This CDR3 has 16 residues. The chain's CDR3 is CASRYRGRDSNQPQHF. The CDR3 DNA reads TGTGCCAGTAGGTACAGGGGGCGGGATAGCAATCAGCCCCAGCATTTT.

This clonotype was seen a handful of times. The CDR3 nucleotides read TGCGCCAGCAGCCAAACGGGACTAGTCATCGCAGATACGCAGTATTTT. Translated: CASSQTGLVIADTQYF. V is TRBV4-1 and J is TRBJ2-3, with 8 bases lining up with TRBD2. The CDR3 extends over 16 amino acids. Unmatched junction bases numbered 8, after V lost 2 bases and J lost 4 bases. The germline V gene has CDR1 MGHRA and CDR2 YSYEKL.

In this sample, this clonotype turned up a few times. This chain joins TRBV12-3 or TRBV12-4 and TRBJ2-5; 7 bases agree with TRBD1. This CDR3 has 14 amino acids. V was pared by 7 bases and J by 5 bases, with 10 bases of the junction left unmatched. The CDR3 DNA reads TGTGCCAGCACTTGGAGACAGGGTGGGGAGACCCAGTACTTC. It codes for CASTWRQGGETQYF.

This clonotype turned up a few times. This sequence joins TRBV5-4 and TRBJ2-5; TRBD2 agrees at 9 bases. CDR3 length: 16 residues. Losses at the gene ends were 6 bases for V and 5 bases for J; bases not matched to a gene: 14. Germline loops: CDR1 SGHNT, CDR2 YYREEE (reference sequence). In DNA form, the CDR3 reads TGTGCCAGCACCCGGGCCGGCGGGAGGGCCCGGGAGACCCAGTACTTC. This sequence encodes CASTRAGGRARETQYF. Supplemented by reference TRBV5-4 and TRBJ2-5, the full variable domain reads ETGVTQSPTHLIKTRGQQVTLRCSSQSGHNTVSWYQQALGQGPQFIFQYYREEENGRGNFPPRFSGLQFPNYSSELNVNALELDDSALYLCASTRAGGRARETQYFGPGTRLLVL.

This clonotype has only a few counts. V and J are TRBV7-3 and TRBJ2-3; TRBD2 matches at 8 bases. CDR3 length: 16 residues. Germline assignment: CDR1 SGHTA and CDR2 FQGTGA. The trim removed 1 base at V and 4 bases at J, leaving 7 bases unmatched. CDR3 bases: TGTGCCAGCAGCTTAATATCGGGAGGGCCCCCAGATACGCAGTATTTT. Encoded protein: CASSLISGGPPDTQYF.

The genes are TRBV10-2 and TRBJ1-2; D remains unclear. This CDR3 is built from 13 residues. Trimming removed 7 bases from V and 2 bases from J, with 11 bases in between. The germline V gene encodes CDR1 WSHSY and CDR2 SAAADI. CDR3 sequence reads: CASTFGKNYGYTF. The CDR3 nucleotides are TGCGCCAGCACTTTTGGGAAAAACTATGGCTACACCTTC.

This sequence joins TRBV4-3 and TRBJ2-1, with 9 nucleotides matching TRBD2. The CDR3 extends over 17 amino acids. CDR1 is LGHNA, CDR2 YSLEER, per germline. The ends lost 0 bases at V and 7 bases at J; junction bases unmatched: 10. The CDR3 region has the DNA TGCGCCAGCAGCCAAGATCTCGGGGCGGGAGGGGGGAATGAGCAGTTCTTC. Its protein product is CASSQDLGAGGGNEQFF.